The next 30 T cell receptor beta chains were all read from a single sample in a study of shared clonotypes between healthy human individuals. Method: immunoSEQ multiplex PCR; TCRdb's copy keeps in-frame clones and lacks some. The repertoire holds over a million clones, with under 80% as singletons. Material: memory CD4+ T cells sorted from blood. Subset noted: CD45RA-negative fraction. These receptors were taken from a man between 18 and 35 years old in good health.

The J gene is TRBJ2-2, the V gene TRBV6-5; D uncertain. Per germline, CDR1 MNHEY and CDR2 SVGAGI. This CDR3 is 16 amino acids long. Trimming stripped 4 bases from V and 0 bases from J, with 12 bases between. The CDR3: CASSSGWGANTGELFF. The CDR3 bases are TGTGCCAGCAGTTCCGGTTGGGGTGCGAACACCGGGGAGCTGTTTTTT.

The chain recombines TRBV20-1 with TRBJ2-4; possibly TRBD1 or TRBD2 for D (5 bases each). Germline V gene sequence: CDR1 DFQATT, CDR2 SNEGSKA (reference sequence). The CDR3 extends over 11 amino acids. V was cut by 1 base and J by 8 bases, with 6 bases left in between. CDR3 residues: CSARGGDIQYF. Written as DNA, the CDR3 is TGCAGTGCTAGAGGAGGGGACATTCAGTACTTC.

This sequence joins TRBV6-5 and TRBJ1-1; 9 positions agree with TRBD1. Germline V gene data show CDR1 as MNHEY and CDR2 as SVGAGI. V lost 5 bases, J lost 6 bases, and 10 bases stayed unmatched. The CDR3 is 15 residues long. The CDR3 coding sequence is TGTGCCAGCAGTCGACAGGGGGGTTTAGCGGCTGAAGCTTTCTTT. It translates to CASSRQGGLAAEAFF.

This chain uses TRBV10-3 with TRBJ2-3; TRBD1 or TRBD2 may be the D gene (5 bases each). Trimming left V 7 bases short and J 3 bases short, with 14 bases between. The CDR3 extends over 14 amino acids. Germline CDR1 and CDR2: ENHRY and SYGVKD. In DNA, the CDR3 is TGTGCCATCAACCAGCTAGGGGAGACAGATACGCAGTATTTT. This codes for CAINQLGETDTQYF.

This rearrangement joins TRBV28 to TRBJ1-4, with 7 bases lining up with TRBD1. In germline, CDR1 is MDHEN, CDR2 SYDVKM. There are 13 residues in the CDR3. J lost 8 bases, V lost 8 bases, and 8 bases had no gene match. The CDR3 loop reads CASRRGLREKLFF. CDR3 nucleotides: TGTGCCAGCCGTAGGGGGCTGAGGGAAAAACTGTTTTTT.

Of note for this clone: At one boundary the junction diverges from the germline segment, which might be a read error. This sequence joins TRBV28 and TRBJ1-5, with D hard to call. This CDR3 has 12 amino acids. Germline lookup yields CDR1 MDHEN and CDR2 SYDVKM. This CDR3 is CAGSFEGQPQHF. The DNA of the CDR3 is TGTGCCGGCAGTTTTGAGGGTCAGCCCCAGCATTTT.

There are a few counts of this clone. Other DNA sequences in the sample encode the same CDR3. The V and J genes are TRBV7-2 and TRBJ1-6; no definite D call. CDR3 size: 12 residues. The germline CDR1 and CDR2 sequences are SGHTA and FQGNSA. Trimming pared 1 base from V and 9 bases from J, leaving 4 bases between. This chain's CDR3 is CASSLDLSPLHF. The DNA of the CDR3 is TGTGCCAGCAGCTTAGACCTTTCACCCCTCCACTTT.

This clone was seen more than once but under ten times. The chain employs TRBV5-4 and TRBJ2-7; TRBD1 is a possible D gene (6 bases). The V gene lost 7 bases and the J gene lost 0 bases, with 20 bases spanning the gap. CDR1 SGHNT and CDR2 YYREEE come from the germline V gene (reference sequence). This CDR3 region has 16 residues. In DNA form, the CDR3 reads TGTGCCAGCGCCGATTTGGACAGCTGGAGCTCCTACGAGCAGTACTTC. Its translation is CASADLDSWSSYEQYF. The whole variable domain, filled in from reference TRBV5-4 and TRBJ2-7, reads ETGVTQSPTHLIKTRGQQVTLRCSSQSGHNTVSWYQQALGQGPQFIFQYYREEENGRGNFPPRFSGLQFPNYSSELNVNALELDDSALYLCASADLDSWSSYEQYFGPGTRLTVT.

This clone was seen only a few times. For the CDR3, the DNA is TGCGCCAGCAGCCCGGTAGGGGCCGGGATCTACGAGCAGTACTTC. Translation gives CASSPVGAGIYEQYF. The chain is built from TRBV5-1 and TRBJ2-7; tentatively, D is TRBD1 or TRBD2 (5 bases each). CDR1 and CDR2 from the germline V gene are SGHRS and YFSETQ. This CDR3 is 15 amino acids long. The ends were cut back, 4 bases at V and 3 bases at J, with 17 bases in the middle.

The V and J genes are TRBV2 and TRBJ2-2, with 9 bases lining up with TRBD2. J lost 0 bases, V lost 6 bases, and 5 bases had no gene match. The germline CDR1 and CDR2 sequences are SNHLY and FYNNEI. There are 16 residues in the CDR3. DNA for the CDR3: TGTGCCAGCAGGAAGCGGGGGGACCCGAACACCGGGGAGCTGTTTTTT. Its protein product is CASRKRGDPNTGELFF.

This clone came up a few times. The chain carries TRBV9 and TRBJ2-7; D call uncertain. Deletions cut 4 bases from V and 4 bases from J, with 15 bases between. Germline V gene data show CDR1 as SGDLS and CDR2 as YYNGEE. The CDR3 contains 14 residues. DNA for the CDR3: TGTGCCAGCAGCCTAGGGCCTAGAACTTACGAGCAGTACTTC. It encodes CASSLGPRTYEQYF.

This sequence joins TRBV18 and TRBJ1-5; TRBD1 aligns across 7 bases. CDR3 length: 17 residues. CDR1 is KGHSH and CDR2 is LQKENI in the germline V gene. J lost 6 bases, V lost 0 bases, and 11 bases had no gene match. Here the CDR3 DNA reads TGTGCCAGCTCACCACCAGCCGCCCCAGGACAGGCTCAGCCCCAGCATTTT. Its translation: CASSPPAAPGQAQPQHF.

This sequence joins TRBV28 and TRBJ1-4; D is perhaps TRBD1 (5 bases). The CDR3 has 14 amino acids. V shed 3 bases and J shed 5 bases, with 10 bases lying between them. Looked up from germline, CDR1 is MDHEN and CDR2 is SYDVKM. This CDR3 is CASSLGGLNEKLFF. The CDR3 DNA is TGTGCCAGCAGTTTGGGGGGATTAAATGAAAAACTGTTTTTT. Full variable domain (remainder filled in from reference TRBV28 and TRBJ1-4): DVKVTQSSRYLVKRTGEKVFLECVQDMDHENMFWYRQDPGLGLRLIYFSYDVKMKEKGDIPEGYSVSREKKERFSLILESASTNQTSMYLCASSLGGLNEKLFFGSGTQLSVL.

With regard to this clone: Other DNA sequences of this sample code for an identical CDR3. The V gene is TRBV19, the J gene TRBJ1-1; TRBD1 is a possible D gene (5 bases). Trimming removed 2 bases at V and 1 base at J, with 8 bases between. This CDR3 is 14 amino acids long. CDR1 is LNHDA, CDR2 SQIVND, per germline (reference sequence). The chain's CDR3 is CASSIRQGNTEAFF. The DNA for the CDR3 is TGTGCCAGTAGTATACGGCAGGGGAACACTGAAGCTTTCTTT. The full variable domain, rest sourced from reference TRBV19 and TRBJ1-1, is DGGITQSPKYLFRKEGQNVTLSCEQNLNHDAMYWYRQDPGQGLRLIYYSQIVNDFQKGDIAEGYSVSREKKESFPLTVTSAQKNPTAFYLCASSIRQGNTEAFFGQGTRLTVV.

CDR3 loop: CASSGTSGTSYEQYF. For the CDR3, the DNA is TGCGCCAGCAGCGGGACTAGCGGGACCTCCTACGAGCAGTACTTC. This chain links TRBV10-1 with TRBJ2-7, with 13 nucleotides matching TRBD2. Unmatched junction bases numbered 2, after V lost 6 bases and J lost 0 bases. Germline V gene data show CDR1 as WNHNN and CDR2 as SYGVQD (reference sequence). The CDR3 has 15 amino acids.

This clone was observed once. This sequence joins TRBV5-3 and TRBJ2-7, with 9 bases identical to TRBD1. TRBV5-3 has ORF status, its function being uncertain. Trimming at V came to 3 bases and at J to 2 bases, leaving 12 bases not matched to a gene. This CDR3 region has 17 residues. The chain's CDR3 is CARSSLPGQGLPYEQYF. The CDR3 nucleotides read TGTGCCAGAAGCTCCTTACCGGGACAGGGATTGCCCTACGAGCAGTACTTC.

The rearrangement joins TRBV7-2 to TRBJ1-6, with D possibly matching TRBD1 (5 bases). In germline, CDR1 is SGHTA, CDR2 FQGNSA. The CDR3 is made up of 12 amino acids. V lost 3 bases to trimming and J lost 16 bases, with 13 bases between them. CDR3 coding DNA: TGTGCCAGCAGCTTTGAGGGGTTCAATCTCCACTTT. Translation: CASSFEGFNLHF.

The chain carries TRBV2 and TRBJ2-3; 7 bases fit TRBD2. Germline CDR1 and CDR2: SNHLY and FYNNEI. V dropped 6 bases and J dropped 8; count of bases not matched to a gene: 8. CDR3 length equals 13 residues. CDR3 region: CASRGDYGGTQYF. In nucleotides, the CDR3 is TGTGCCAGCAGGGGGGACTACGGGGGTACGCAGTATTTT.

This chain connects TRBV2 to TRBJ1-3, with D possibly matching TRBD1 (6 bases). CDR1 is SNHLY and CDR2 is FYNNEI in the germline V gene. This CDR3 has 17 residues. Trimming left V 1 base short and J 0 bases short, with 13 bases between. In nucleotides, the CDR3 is TGTGCCAGCAGTGAAGACAGGGTTGTCGTCTCTGGAAACACCATATATTTT. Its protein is CASSEDRVVVSGNTIYF.

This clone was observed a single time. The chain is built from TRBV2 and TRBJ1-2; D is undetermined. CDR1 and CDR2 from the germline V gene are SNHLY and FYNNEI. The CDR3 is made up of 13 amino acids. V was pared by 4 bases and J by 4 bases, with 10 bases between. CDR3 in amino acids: CASSVDTGYGYTF. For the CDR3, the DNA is TGTGCCAGCAGTGTTGACACGGGCTATGGCTACACCTTC.

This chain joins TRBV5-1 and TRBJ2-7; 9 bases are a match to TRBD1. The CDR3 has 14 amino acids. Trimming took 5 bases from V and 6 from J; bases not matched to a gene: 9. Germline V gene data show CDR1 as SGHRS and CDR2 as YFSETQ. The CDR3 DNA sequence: TGCGCCAGCAGTCGACCCTCGACAGGGGGCGAGCAGTACTTC. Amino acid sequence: CASSRPSTGGEQYF.

As DNA, the CDR3 is TGTGCCAGCAGTTATCCAGGGTCCTACGAGCAGTACTTC. Translated, it gives CASSYPGSYEQYF. The V gene is TRBV25-1, the J gene TRBJ2-7, with D possibly being TRBD1 (5 bases). The CDR3 spans 13 residues. Germline loops: CDR1 MGHDK, CDR2 SYGVNS. V was trimmed by 5 bases and J by 1 base, leaving 9 bases between them.

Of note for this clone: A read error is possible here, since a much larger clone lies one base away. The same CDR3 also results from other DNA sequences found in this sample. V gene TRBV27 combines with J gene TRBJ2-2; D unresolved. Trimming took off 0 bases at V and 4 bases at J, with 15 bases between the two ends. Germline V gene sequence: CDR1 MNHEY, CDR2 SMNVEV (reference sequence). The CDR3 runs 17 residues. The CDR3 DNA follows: TGTGCCAGCAGTTTATCGGCCTGGGCAGTGGGCACCGGGGAGCTGTTTTTT. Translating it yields CASSLSAWAVGTGELFF.

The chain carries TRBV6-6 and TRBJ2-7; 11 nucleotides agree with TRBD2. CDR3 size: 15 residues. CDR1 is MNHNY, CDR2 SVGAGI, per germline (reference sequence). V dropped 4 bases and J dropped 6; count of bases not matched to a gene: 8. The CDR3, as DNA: TGTGCCAGCAGTTTAGCGGGGGGGCCGCTTCTCGAGCAGTACTTC. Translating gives CASSLAGGPLLEQYF.

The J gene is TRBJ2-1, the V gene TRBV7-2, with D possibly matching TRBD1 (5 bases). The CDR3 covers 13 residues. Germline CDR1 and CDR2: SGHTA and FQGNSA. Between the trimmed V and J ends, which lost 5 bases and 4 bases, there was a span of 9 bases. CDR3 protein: CASSRQGYNEQFF. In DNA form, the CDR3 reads TGTGCCAGCAGCCGTCAGGGTTACAATGAGCAGTTCTTC.

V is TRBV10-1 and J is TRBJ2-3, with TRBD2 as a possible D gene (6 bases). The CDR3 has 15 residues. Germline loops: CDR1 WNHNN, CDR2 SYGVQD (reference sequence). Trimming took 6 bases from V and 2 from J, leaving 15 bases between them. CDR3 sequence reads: CASSVAVQHTDTQYF. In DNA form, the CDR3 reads TGCGCCAGCAGCGTAGCGGTTCAACACACAGATACGCAGTATTTT.

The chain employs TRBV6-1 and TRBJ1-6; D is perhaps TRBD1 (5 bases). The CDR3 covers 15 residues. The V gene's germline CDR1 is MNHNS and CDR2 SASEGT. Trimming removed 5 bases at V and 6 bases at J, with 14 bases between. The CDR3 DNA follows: TGTGCCAGCAGTCCCGACAGACAGAGTAATTCACCCCTCCACTTT. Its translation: CASSPDRQSNSPLHF.

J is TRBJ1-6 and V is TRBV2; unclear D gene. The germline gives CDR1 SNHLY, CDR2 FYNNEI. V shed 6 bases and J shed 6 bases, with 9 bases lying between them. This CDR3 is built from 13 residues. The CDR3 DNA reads TGTGCCAGCAGGGGCCCCGGTAATTCACCCCTCCACTTT. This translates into CASRGPGNSPLHF.

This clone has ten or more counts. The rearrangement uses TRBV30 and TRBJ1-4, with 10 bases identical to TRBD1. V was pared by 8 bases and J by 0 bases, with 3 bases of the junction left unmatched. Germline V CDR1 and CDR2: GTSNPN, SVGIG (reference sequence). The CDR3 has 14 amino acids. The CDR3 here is CAGQGGATNEKLFF. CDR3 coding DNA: TGTGCCGGACAGGGGGGCGCAACTAATGAAAAACTGTTTTTT.

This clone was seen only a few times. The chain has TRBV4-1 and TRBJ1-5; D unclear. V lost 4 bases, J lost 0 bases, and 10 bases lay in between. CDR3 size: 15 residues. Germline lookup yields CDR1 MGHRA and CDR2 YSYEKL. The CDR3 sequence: CASSPVATSNQPQHF. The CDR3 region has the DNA TGCGCCAGCAGCCCCGTCGCAACTAGCAATCAGCCCCAGCATTTT.